This TCR beta chain was sequenced during a study of CD8+CD57+ T cells in acquired aplastic anemia listed by TCRdb under 2018. Study-wide context: DNA extracted from sorted CD4+ and CD8+ cells had a mean of about 3.2 ug, with a range of roughly 0.17 to 30 ug. CD8+CD57+ expansion was defined as a frequency above the mean frequency observed in healthy subjects.

This clonotype was seen at least ten times. Its specific antigen is unknown. Nothing much larger sits one base from this clone, and base qualities are not available. Beyond this particular receptor, the publication reports: Around 28 CD8+ CDR3 sequences were found to be shared between patients and controls, but these sequences appeared to be highly expressed in patients and within the immunodominant clones of the patients. Between patients and healthy controls, no significant difference in CD8+ Simpson's diversity was found (P=0.060).

Genomic DNA was used as template for profiling of TCR beta VDJ combinations and CDR3 sequences. An Illumina HiSeq 2000 was the platform used for TCR repertoire sequencing. The study's processing was this. Repertoire assessment relied on Simpson's diversity index, CDR3 size and DJ length profiles, and TRBV/TRBJ rearrangement plots. The most abundant DNA sequence in the deep sequencing data was defined as the immunodominant clone. CDR3 amino acid sequences were screened for sharing across subjects and were compared with published repertoires and the VDJdb database. The public reads were quality trimmed at Q25 with fastp and then assembled into clones with MiXCR by TCRdb, keeping productive beta chains. All rows with the same CDR3 protein become a single entry with the most common DNA and genes. V and J calls and clone size were set by TCRdb, not the authors. The sample table holds 450,000 to 550,000 distinct CDR3 sequences, of which around 33% were seen once. 0.75% to 0.95% of the sample comes from the top ten.

From its cysteine to its phenylalanine, the CDR3 spans 14 amino acids. Only CDR3 DNA remains: 42 bases, in frame from the first base. Relative to germline, V is missing 1 base and J is missing 7 bases, with 4 bases of the junction outside any gene match. From the germline V gene, CDR1 is MGHRA and CDR2 is YSYEKL. Flow cytometry had shown CD8+CD57+ cell expansion in the patients selected for sequencing. Every patient had a diagnosis of severe acquired aplastic anemia based on International Study of Aplastic Anemia and Agranulocytosis and Camitta criteria. Patients had received no therapy at the time of blood sampling. The study deep-sequenced TCR repertoires of sorted CD4+ and CD8+ blood T cells from severe aplastic anemia patients and healthy subjects. Patients were enrolled in the USA under clinicaltrials.gov protocols 00001620, 01623167, 00001397, 00071045, 00081523 and 00961064. Ficoll-Paque density gradient centrifugation was used to isolate peripheral blood mononuclear cells. Before DNA was extracted, CD4+ and CD8+ T cells were sorted using either FACS or magnetic beads.

The V gene is TRBV4-1 and the J gene is TRBJ1-2, with 9 bases in between that match TRBD1. Source material: sorted CD4+, CD8+, or CD8+CD57+ T cells (not recorded which) from PBMCs. The source of this sequence is a human donor with aplastic anemia. The nucleotides are TGCGCCAGCAGCCAAGGGACAGGGGTGAGTGGCTACACCTTC. This translates into CASSQGTGVSGYTF.